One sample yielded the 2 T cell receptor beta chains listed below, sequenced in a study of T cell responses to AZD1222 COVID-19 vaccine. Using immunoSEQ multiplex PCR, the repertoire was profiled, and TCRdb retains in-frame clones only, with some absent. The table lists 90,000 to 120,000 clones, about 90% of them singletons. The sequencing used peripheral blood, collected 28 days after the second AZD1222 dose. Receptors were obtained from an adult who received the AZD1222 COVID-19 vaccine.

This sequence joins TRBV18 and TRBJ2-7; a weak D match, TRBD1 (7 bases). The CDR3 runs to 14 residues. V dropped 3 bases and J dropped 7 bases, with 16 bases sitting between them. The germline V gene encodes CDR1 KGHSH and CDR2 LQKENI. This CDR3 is CASSPIREDREQYF. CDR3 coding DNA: TGTGCCAGCTCACCTATTAGGGAGGACAGGGAGCAGTACTTC.

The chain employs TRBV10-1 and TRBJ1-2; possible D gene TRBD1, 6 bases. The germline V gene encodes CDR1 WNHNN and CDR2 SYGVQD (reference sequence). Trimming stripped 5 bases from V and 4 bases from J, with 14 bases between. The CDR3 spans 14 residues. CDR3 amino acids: CASSYNRDGYGYTF. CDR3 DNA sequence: TGCGCCAGCAGTTACAACAGGGATGGCTATGGCTACACCTTC.